This TCR beta chain was observed in a study of blood T cell repertoires in COVID-19. Study-level information: Acute and convalescent COVID-19 specimens originated in the United States, Italy and Spain.

The authors' processing: Using reference gene primer amplification, nucleated cell counts were estimated. Measured with immunoSEQ multiplex PCR; TCRdb has only the in-frame clones, and not every one. V, J and clone size were drawn from that table, and D and trimming were deduced from the DNA. The data show some 300,000 clones, with approximately 88% seen just once and under 8% held by the top ten. The germline gives CDR1 MDHEN, CDR2 SYDVKM. Germline trimming cut 6 bases from V and 2 bases from J; bases unmatched to any gene: 6. CDR3 length equals 14 residues. This receptor was obtained from a woman aged 25 to 39 who had recovered from COVID-19. The sample consisted of peripheral blood. The gene calls are TRBV28 and TRBJ2-7; 8 nucleotides match TRBD2. CDR3 sequence reads: CASSSTSGTYEQYF. CDR3 sequence (DNA): TGTGCCAGCAGCTCCACTAGCGGAACCTACGAGCAGTACTTC. Drawing the rest from reference TRBV28 and TRBJ2-7, the complete variable domain is DVKVTQSSRYLVKRTGEKVFLECVQDMDHENMFWYRQDPGLGLRLIYFSYDVKMKEKGDIPEGYSVSREKKERFSLILESASTNQTSMYLCASSSTSGTYEQYFGPGTRLTVT.